This TCR beta chain was profiled in a study of cytomegalovirus exposure and HLA in healthy donors. Regarding the study as a whole: A subsequent analysis found that TCR clusters from the first cohort also tended to co-occur in the 120 or so validation repertoires, with about 94% of cluster scores above 0. Specific recognition of CMV antigens was confirmed in vitro for three chains (all CMV-associated).

Measured with immunoSEQ multiplex PCR; TCRdb has only the in-frame clones, and not every one. The data show over 250,000 clones, 65% to 90% seen once. The donors were members of the validation cohort, which comprised approximately 120 subjects and was separate from the first cohort of 670 or so subjects. CDR1 is LGHNA, CDR2 YSLEER, per germline. Trimming removed 6 bases at V and 1 base at J, with 15 bases between. CDR3 size: 15 residues. About this clone: No antigen is known for it.

The chain links TRBV4-3 to TRBJ1-1; no reliable D call. The receptor's source is a woman aged 18-30 years in good health and CMV-seronegative. Sample: PBMCs. The CDR3 bases are TGCGCCAGCAGTCTTACCGCGAGCAAGAACACTGAAGCTTTCTTT. Translated, it gives CASSLTASKNTEAFF.